This T cell receptor beta chain was found in a study of blood T cell repertoires in COVID-19. Study at large: Sites in the United States, Italy and Spain provided acute and convalescent COVID-19 samples.

Individuals drawn from 24 US areas were about 18 to 95 years old. Clinical history as reported by participants underpinned cohort assignment. The table came from immunoSEQ multiplex PCR; TCRdb's copy has only in-frame clones and leaves some out. The sample lists over 250,000 clones, roughly 87% occurring once. The CDR3 spans 17 residues. The germline CDR1 and CDR2 sequences are SGHTA and FQGNSA. Trimming took 4 bases from V and 4 from J; bases not matched to a gene: 10. The clonotype was recovered from a woman aged 25 to 39 who had recovered from COVID-19. Material for sequencing was PBMCs or T cells enriched from blood (not recorded which). This rearrangement joins TRBV7-2 to TRBJ2-1; TRBD2 aligns across 10 bases. The CDR3 DNA sequence: TGTGCCAGCAGCTCGAGAGCGGGGGGGCCCCCTTACAATGAGCAGTTCTTC. Its protein product is CASSSRAGGPPYNEQFF.